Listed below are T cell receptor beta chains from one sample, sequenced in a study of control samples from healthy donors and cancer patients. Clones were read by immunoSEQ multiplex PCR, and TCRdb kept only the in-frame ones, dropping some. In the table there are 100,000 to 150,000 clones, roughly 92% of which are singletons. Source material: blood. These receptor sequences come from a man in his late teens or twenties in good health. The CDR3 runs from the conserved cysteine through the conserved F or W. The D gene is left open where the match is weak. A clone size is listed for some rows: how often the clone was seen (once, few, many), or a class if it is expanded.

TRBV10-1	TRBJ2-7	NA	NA	TGCGCCAGCAGTGTGGGGGGCAGGGCATCACTCGAGCAGTACTTC	CASSVGGRASLEQYF
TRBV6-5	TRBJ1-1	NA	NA	TGTGCCAGCAGTTACGTGGGTGGCGCTTTCTTT	CASSYVGGAFF
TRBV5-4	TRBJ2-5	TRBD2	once	TGTGCCAGCAGCACGGGACCCCCAGCGGGGACGGGAGAGACCCAGTACTTC	CASSTGPPAGTGETQYF
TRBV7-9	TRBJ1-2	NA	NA	TGTGCCAGCAGCCGGTGGGGTCTCCTCTATGGCTACACCTTC	CASSRWGLLYGYTF
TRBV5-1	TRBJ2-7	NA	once	TGCGCCAGCAGCCTCGCCGGGACCTACGAGCAGTACTTC	CASSLAGTYEQYF
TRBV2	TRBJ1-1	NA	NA	TGTGCCAGCAGTGACGGGACGGGCACTGAAGCTTTCTTT	CASSDGTGTEAFF
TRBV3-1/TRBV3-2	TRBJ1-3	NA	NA	TGTGCCAGCAGCCTTATCGGGGCCCTCCACTCTGGAAACACCATATATTTT	CASSLIGALHSGNTIYF
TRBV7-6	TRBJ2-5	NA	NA	TGTGCCAGCAGCCGAGACAGGGTGGGGGGAGAGACCCAGTACTTC	CASSRDRVGGETQYF
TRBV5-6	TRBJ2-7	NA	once	TGTGCCAGCAGCGTCCGGGACCGCGCCTACGAGCAGTACTTC	CASSVRDRAYEQYF
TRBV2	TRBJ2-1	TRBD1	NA	TGTGCCGGGCGACCGGGACAGGGGTTCAATGAGCAGTTCTTC	CAGRPGQGFNEQFF
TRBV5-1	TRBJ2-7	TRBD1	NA	TGCGCCAGCAGCTTGGCAGGGGGCGAGCAGTACTTC	CASSLAGGEQYF
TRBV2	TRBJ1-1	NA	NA	TGTGCCAGCAGTGCGCGGGTTGTGGGAAAGGATGAAGCTTTCTTT	CASSARVVGKDEAFF
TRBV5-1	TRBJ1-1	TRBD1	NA	TGCGCCAGCAGCTTTAACGACCGGGACAGGTTCACTACTGAAGCTTTCTTT	CASSFNDRDRFTTEAFF
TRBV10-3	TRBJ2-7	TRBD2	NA	TGTGCCATCAGTGATCAGGGACTACGAGAGCAGTACTTC	CAISDQGLREQYF
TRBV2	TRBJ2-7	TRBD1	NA	TGTGCCAGCAACGGGGACAGGGGCCACGAGCAGTACTTC	CASNGDRGHEQYF
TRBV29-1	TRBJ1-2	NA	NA	TGCAGCGTCGTGCCCCCAGGCGGCTATGGCTACACCTTC	CSVVPPGGYGYTF
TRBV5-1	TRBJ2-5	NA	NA	TGCGCCAGCAGCCTTGGACAGATTATTGACTCGTCCACCTGGGGGACCCAGTACTTC	CASSLGQIIDSSTWGTQYF
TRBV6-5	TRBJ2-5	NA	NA	TGTGCCAGCAAGAGGGGACAATGGTACCAAGAGACCCAGTACTTC	CASKRGQWYQETQYF